This T cell receptor beta chain originates from a study of cytomegalovirus exposure and HLA in healthy donors. With respect to this clone: The antigen is not known.

Unmatched junction bases numbered 11, after V lost 5 bases and J lost 6 bases. In germline, CDR1 is SGHVS, CDR2 FNYEAQ. The CDR3 has 17 amino acids. Overall study results and limits: Likely technical artifact: a cluster of highly shared sequence variants.

Both 60 Vbeta primers and 13 Jbeta primers went into the PCR. This table comes from immunoSEQ multiplex PCR, and its TCRdb copy is limited to in-frame clones, with some not included. In the table there are about 120,000 clones, around a tenth of which are singletons. Sample: PBMCs. The chain couples TRBV7-6 to TRBJ2-3; 13 bases are shared with TRBD2. The clonotype comes from a man younger than 45 in good health and CMV-seronegative. The DNA of the CDR3 is TGTGCCAGCAGCAAAACTAGCGGGGGGGCCCCTGGCGATACGCAGTATTTT. This codes for CASSKTSGGAPGDTQYF.